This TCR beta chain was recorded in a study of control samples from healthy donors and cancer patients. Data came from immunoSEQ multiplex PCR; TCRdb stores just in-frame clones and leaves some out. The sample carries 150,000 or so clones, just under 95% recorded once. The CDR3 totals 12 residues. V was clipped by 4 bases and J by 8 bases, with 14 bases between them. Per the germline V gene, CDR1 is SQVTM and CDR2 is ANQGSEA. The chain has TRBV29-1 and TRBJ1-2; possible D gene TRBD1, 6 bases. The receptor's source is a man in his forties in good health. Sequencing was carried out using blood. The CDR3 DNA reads TGCAGCGTTGGTACAGGGTTGGGAGGCTACACCTTC. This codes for CSVGTGLGGYTF. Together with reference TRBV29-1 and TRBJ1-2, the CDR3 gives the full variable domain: SAVISQKPSRDICQRGTSLTIQCQVDSQVTMMFWYRQQPGQSLTLIATANQGSEATYESGFVIDKFPISRPNLTFSTLTVSNMSPEDSSIYLCSVGTGLGGYTFGSGTRLTVV.